This is a list of T cell receptor beta chains from one sample in a study of response to subunit inactivated influenza vaccine. MiXCR, run by TCRdb on the RT-PCR reads, gives a single entry per CDR3 protein. The sample consists of a few hundred thousand distinct CDR3 sequences, roughly 7.6% of them appearing once. The starting material was PBMCs from blood, obtained roughly 24 months after vaccination. The origin of the receptors is a man aged 50 to 75 who received an inactivated influenza vaccine. Both conserved end residues are part of each CDR3. A D gene is named only where the DNA matches it firmly. Clone size, where shown, is once, few, many, or a class for clones that have expanded.

TRBJ1-1 | TRBV18 | NA | many | TGTGCCAGCTCACGTCGCGGTAGTGAAGCTTTCTTT | CASSRRGSEAFF
TRBJ1-1 | TRBV4-3 | NA | NA | TGCGCCAGCAGCCGCAAGAAGGGGGGTAACACTGAAGCTTTCTTT | CASSRKKGGNTEAFF
TRBJ2-2 | TRBV12-3/TRBV12-4 | TRBD2 | NA | TGTGCCAGCAGCCTACCGGGAGGGACCGGGGAGCTGTTTTTT | CASSLPGGTGELFF
TRBJ1-5 | TRBV30 | TRBD1 | few | TGTGCCTGGAGCGGACAGGGGTGGAATCAGCCCCAGCATTTT | CAWSGQGWNQPQHF
TRBJ2-1 | TRBV9 | TRBD1 | few | TGTGCCAGCAGCGTAGGTGACAGGGTAGGCAATGAGCAGTTCTTC | CASSVGDRVGNEQFF
TRBJ2-3 | TRBV5-8 | TRBD1 | NA | TGTGCCAGCAGCTTATCCCGGGACAGCAGTTCTGATACGCAGTATTTT | CASSLSRDSSSDTQYF
TRBJ1-1 | TRBV5-5 | NA | NA | TGTGCCAGCAGCTACAACACGGCCTATTCGGCTTTCTTT | CASSYNTAYSAFF
TRBJ2-1 | TRBV29-1 | NA | many | TGCAGCGTTGTAGCGGCCTCCTACAATGAGCAGTTCTTC | CSVVAASYNEQFF
TRBJ2-1 | TRBV4-3 | TRBD1 | few | TGCGCCAGCAGCCAAGAAAACAGGGGAATTTACAATGAGCAGTTCTTC | CASSQENRGIYNEQFF
TRBJ2-2 | TRBV12-3/TRBV12-4 | NA | NA | TGTGCCAGCAGTTTAGCGCTGGGGCAGGGTGGTAACACCGGGGAGCTGTTTTTT | CASSLALGQGGNTGELFF
TRBJ2-7 | TRBV29-1 | NA | many | TGCAGCGTTTTAGGGAGTGACTACGAGCAGTACTTC | CSVLGSDYEQYF
TRBJ2-3 | TRBV2 | TRBD1 | many | TGTGCCAGCAGCCCGGACAGGGTAATCGCAGATACGCAGTATTTT | CASSPDRVIADTQYF
TRBJ2-5 | TRBV10-3 | NA | NA | TGTGCCTCAAGCAGGGATGGGGTGCACCCCCTCGGTGTGACCCAGTACTTC | CASSRDGVHPLGVTQYF
TRBJ2-7 | TRBV20-1 | TRBD2 | NA | TGCAGTGCTCTCCTTCGACTAGCGGGAGGCGGCGAGCAGTACTTC | CSALLRLAGGGEQYF
TRBJ2-5 | TRBV7-2 | NA | NA | TGTGCCAGCCAGCTCGGGGAGACCCAGTACTTC | CASQLGETQYF
TRBJ1-5 | TRBV12-3/TRBV12-4 | NA | many | TGTGCCAGCAGTTTTTTCGGTAGGGGAGGTCAGCCCCAGCATTTT | CASSFFGRGGQPQHF
TRBJ2-7 | TRBV2 | NA | NA | TGTGCCAGCAGCGCTAGCGCCGAGCAGTACTTC | CASSASAEQYF